This T cell receptor (beta chain) is drawn from a study of blood T cell repertoires in COVID-19. The CDR3 has 13 residues. Trimming took 4 bases from V and 6 from J, leaving 10 bases between them. The germline CDR1 and CDR2 sequences are MNHNY and SVGAGI (reference sequence). Profiling relied on immunoSEQ multiplex PCR, and the TCRdb table lists in-frame clones only, not all of them. The data show about 190,000 clones, less than 85% seen once. The receptor's source is a woman in her 50s with acute or convalescent COVID-19. The gene calls are TRBV6-6 and TRBJ2-1; D perhaps matches TRBD1 (6 bases). The sequenced material came from peripheral blood. Here the CDR3 DNA reads TGTGCCAGCAGTTCCGTCAGGGGCAATGAGCAGTTCTTC. Protein product: CASSSVRGNEQFF.